A selection of T cell receptor beta chains follows, all from one sample in a study of response to subunit inactivated influenza vaccine. TCRdb independently ran MiXCR on the RT-PCR reads; one entry per CDR3 protein. The data show some 800,000 distinct CDR3 sequences, with around 20% seen just once and roughly a tenth held by the top ten. Sequenced material: PBMCs from blood, taken 5 to 6 days after vaccination. The receptors originated from a man aged 50 to 59 who received an inactivated influenza vaccine. CDR3s include the opening cysteine and the closing phenylalanine or tryptophan. D genes are given only for firm matches. Size is stated for part of the rows, as once, few or many counts, or as a class when the clone is expanded.

v_gene,abundance,j_gene,d_gene,CDR3aa,CDR3nt
TRBV28,-,TRBJ2-7,-,CASIPNSLMYEQYF,TGTGCCAGCATCCCAAACTCTCTGATGTACGAGCAGTACTTC
TRBV6-1,-,TRBJ2-7,-,CASHPVPWGYEQYF,TGTGCCAGCCACCCGGTGCCCTGGGGCTACGAGCAGTACTTC
TRBV2,-,TRBJ2-7,-,CASSTDPLGGGQYF,TGTGCCAGCAGTACCGACCCCTTGGGGGGTGGGCAGTACTTC
TRBV2,few,TRBJ2-7,-,CASSESLGYEQYF,TGTGCCAGCAGCGAGAGTTTAGGCTACGAGCAGTACTTC
TRBV4-3,-,TRBJ2-7,TRBD2,CASSQAPGGEQYF,TGCGCCAGCAGCCAAGCGCCGGGGGGCGAGCAGTACTTC
TRBV24-1,many,TRBJ2-3,TRBD2,CATSDLHTSGRPDTQYF,TGTGCCACCAGTGATTTGCACACTAGCGGGAGGCCCGATACGCAGTATTTT
TRBV20-1,few,TRBJ1-1,-,CSANLGQGNTEAFF,TGCAGTGCCAATTTGGGGCAGGGGAACACTGAAGCTTTCTTT
TRBV6-1,-,TRBJ2-7,TRBD2,CASRFGLAGGPNEQYF,TGTGCCAGCAGATTCGGACTAGCGGGAGGGCCCAACGAGCAGTACTTC
TRBV7-2,few,TRBJ2-5,-,CASTSTGGAETQYF,TGTGCCAGCACCTCCACCGGGGGTGCAGAGACCCAGTACTTC
TRBV20-1,-,TRBJ2-1,-,CSARDHVVTSSSYNEQFF,TGCAGTGCTAGAGATCATGTAGTCACTAGCAGTTCCTACAATGAGCAGTTCTTC
TRBV7-9,-,TRBJ2-5,-,CASSTSLETQYF,TGTGCCAGCAGCACTAGTCTTGAGACCCAGTACTTC